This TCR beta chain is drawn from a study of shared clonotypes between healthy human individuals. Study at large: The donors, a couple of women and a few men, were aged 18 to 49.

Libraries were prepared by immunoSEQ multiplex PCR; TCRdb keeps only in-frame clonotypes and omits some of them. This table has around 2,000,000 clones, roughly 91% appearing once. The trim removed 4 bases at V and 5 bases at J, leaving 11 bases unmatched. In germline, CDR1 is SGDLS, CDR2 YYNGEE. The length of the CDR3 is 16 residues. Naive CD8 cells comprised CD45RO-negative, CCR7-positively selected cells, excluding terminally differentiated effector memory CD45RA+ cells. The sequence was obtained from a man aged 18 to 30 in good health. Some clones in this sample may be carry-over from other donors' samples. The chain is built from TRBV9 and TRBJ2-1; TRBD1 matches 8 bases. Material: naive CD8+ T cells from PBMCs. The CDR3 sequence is CASSPYTGTGNNEQFF. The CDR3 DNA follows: TGTGCCAGCAGCCCATACACCGGGACAGGAAACAATGAGCAGTTCTTC.